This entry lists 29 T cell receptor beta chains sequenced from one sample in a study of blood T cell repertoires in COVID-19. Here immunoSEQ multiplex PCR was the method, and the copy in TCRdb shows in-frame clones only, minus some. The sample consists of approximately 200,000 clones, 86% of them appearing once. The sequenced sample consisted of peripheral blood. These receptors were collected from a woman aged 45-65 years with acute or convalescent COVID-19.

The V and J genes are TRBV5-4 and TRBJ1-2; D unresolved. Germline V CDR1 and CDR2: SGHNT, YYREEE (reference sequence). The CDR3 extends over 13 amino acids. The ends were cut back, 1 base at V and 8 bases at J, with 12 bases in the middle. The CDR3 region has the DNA TGTGCCAGCAGCTTGATAAGCGGGAGCGGCTACACCTTC. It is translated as CASSLISGSGYTF.

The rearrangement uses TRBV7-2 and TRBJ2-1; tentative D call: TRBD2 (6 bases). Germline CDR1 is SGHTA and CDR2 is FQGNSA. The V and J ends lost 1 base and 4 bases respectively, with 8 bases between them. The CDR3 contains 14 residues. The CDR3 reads CASSLGLVYNEQFF. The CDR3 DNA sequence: TGTGCCAGCAGCTTAGGACTAGTTTACAATGAGCAGTTCTTC.

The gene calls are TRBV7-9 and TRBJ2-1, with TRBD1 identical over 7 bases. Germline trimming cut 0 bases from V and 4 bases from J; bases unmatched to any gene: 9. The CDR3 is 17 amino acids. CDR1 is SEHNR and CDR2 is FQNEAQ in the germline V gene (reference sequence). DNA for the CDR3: TGTGCCAGCAGCTTAGCTGTTGTGTACAGGGGATACAATGAGCAGTTCTTC. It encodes CASSLAVVYRGYNEQFF.

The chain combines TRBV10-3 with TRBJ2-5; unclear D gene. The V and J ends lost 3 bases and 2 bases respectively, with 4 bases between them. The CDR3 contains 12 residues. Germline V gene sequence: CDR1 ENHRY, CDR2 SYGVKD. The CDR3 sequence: CAISERQETQYF. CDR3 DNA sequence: TGTGCCATCAGTGAACGGCAAGAGACCCAGTACTTC.

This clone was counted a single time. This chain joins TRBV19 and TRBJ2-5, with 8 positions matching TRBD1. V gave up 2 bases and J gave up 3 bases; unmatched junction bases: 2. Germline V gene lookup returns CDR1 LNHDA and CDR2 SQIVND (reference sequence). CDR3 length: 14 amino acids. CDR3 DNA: TGTGCCAGTAGTATAAGGGACAGGAAAGAGACCCAGTACTTC. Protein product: CASSIRDRKETQYF.

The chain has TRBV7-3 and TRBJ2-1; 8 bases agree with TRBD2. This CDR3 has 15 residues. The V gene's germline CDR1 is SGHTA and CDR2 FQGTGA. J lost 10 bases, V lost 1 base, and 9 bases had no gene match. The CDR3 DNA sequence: TGTGCCAGCAGCTTAAATGGACTAGCCGGGGGCGAGCAGTTCTTC. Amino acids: CASSLNGLAGGEQFF.

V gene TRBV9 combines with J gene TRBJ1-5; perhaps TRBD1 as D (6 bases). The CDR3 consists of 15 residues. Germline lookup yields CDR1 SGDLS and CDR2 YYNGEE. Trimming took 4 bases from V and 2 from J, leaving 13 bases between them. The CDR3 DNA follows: TGTGCCAGCAGCCCACAGGGAATTGGCAATCAGCCCCAGCATTTT. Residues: CASSPQGIGNQPQHF.

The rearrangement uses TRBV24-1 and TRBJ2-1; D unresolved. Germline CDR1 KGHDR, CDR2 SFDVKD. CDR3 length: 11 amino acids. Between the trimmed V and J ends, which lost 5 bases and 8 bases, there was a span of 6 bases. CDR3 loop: CATSVGYEQFF. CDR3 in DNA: TGTGCCACCAGTGTCGGTTATGAGCAGTTCTTC.

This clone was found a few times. In nucleotides, the CDR3 is TGTGCCAGCAGCAAGACTAGCGGGAGCTCGGGGACCTACGAGCAGTACTTC. This gives the protein CASSKTSGSSGTYEQYF. J is TRBJ2-7 and V is TRBV6-2 or TRBV6-3; TRBD2 matches 12 bases. J gave up 2 bases and V 6 bases, and 11 bases lay outside the gene matches. Germline lookup yields CDR1 MNHEY and CDR2 SVGEGT. CDR3 length equals 17 residues.

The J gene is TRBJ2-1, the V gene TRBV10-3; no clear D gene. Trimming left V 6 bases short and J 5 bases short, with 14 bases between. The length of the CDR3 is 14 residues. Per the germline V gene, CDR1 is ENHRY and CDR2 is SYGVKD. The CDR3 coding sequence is TGTGCCATCAGCCGAGATAGTTTGAACAATGAGCAGTTCTTC. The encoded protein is CAISRDSLNNEQFF.

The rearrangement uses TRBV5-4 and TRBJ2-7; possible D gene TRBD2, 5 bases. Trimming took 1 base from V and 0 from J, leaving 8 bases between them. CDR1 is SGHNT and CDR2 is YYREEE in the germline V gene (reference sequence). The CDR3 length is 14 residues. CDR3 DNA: TGTGCCAGCAGCTTGACGGGAAGCTCCTACGAGCAGTACTTC. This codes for CASSLTGSSYEQYF.

The CDR3 bases are TGTGCCAGCAGCCTGGGACAGGGATCGAGAGCTTTCTTT. Protein sequence: CASSLGQGSRAFF. The V call is TRBV5-5, the J call TRBJ1-1; TRBD1 matches at 9 bases. The CDR3 is 13 residues long. The germline V gene encodes CDR1 SGHKS and CDR2 YYEKEE (reference sequence). V gave up 4 bases and J gave up 10 bases; unmatched junction bases: 8.

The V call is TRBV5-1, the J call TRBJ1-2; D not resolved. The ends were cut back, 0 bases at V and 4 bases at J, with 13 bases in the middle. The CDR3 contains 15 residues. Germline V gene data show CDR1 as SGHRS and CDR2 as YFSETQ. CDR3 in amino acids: CASSLDLVIGYGYTF. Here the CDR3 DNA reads TGCGCCAGCAGCTTGGATTTAGTGATTGGCTATGGCTACACCTTC. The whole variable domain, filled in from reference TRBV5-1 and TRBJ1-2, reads KAGVTQTPRYLIKTRGQQVTLSCSPISGHRSVSWYQQTPGQGLQFLFEYFSETQRNKGNFPGRFSGRQFSNSRSEMNVSTLELGDSALYLCASSLDLVIGYGYTFGSGTRLTVV.

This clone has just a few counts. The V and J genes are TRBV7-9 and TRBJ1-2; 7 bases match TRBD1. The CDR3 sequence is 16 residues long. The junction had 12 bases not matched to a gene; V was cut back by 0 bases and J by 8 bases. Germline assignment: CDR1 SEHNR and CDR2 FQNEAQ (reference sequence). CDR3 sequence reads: CASSLALGQKTAGYTF. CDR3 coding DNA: TGTGCCAGCAGCTTAGCGTTGGGACAGAAGACTGCAGGCTACACCTTC.

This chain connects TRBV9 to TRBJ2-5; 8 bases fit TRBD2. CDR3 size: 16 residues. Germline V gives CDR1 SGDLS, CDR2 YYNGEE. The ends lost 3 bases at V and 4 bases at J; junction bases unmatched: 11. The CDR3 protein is CASSGRLATGAETQYF. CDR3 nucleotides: TGTGCCAGCAGCGGGCGACTAGCGACGGGGGCAGAGACCCAGTACTTC. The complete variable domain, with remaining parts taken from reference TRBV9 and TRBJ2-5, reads DSGVTQTPKHLITATGQRVTLRCSPRSGDLSVYWYQQSLDQGLQFLIQYYNGEERAKGNILERFSAQQFPDLHSELNLSSLELGDSALYFCASSGRLATGAETQYFGPGTRLLVL.

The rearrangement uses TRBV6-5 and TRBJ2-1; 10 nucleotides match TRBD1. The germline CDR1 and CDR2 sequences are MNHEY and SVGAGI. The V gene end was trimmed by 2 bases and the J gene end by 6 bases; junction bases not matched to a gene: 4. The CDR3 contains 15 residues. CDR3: CASSYEGQGSNEQFF. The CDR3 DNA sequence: TGTGCCAGCAGTTACGAGGGACAGGGGTCCAATGAGCAGTTCTTC.

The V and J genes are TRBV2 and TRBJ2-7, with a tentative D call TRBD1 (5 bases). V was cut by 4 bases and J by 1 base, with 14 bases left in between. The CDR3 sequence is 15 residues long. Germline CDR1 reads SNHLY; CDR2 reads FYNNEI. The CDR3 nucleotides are TGTGCCAGCAGTGTAGGCAGGGAAAGATCCTACGAGCAGTACTTC. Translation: CASSVGRERSYEQYF.

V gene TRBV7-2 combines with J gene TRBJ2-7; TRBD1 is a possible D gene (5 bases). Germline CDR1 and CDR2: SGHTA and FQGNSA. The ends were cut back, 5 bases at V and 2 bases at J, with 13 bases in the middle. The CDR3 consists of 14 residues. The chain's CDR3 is CASSPSGHPYEQYF. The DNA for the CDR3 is TGTGCCAGCAGCCCCTCCGGACACCCCTACGAGCAGTACTTC.

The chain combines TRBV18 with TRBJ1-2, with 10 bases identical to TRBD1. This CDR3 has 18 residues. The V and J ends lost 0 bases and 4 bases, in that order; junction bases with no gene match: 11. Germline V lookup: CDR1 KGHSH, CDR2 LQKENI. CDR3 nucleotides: TGTGCCAGCTCACCACCAAATTCCCGGGACAGGGGAGGCTATGGCTACACCTTC. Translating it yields CASSPPNSRDRGGYGYTF.

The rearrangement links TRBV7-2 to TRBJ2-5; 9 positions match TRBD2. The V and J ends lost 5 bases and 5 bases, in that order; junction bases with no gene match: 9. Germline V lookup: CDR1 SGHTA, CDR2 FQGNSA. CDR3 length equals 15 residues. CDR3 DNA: TGTGCCAGCAGCCCCTCGGGCGGGAGGGTTGAGACCCAGTACTTC. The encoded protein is CASSPSGGRVETQYF.

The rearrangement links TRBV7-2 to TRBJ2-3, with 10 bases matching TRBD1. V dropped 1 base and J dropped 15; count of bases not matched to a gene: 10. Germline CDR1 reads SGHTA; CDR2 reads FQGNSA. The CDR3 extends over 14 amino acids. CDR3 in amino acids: CASSLGVQGQGRYF. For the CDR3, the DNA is TGTGCCAGCAGCTTAGGAGTCCAGGGACAGGGGCGTTATTTT.

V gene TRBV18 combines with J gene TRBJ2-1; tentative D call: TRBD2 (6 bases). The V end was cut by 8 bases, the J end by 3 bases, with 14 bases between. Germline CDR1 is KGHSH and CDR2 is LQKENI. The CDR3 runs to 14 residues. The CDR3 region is CASDSGAFYNEQFF. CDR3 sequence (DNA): TGTGCCAGCGATAGCGGAGCATTCTACAATGAGCAGTTCTTC.

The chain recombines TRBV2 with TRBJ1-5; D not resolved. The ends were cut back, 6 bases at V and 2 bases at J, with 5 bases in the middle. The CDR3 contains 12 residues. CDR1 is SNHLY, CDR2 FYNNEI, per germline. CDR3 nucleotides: TGTGCCAGCAGGCCAGGCAATCAGCCCCAGCATTTT. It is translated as CASRPGNQPQHF.

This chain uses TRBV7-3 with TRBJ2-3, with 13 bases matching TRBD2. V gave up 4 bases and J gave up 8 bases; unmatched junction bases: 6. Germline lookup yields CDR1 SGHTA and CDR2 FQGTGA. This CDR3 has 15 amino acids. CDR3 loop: CASSSLAGGYGTQYF. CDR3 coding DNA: TGTGCCAGCAGCTCACTAGCGGGGGGGTATGGTACGCAGTATTTT.

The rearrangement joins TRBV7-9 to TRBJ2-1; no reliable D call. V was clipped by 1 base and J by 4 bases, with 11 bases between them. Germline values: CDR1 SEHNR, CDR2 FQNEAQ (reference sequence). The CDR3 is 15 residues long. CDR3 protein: CASSLVFPQYNEQFF. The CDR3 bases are TGTGCCAGCAGCTTAGTCTTCCCCCAGTACAATGAGCAGTTCTTC.

CDR3: CASSYSRTGGIEQYF. The CDR3 bases are TGTGCCAGCAGTTACTCCCGCACAGGGGGTATCGAGCAGTACTTC. V and J are TRBV6-5 and TRBJ2-7, with 8 bases aligning to TRBD1. Trimming removed 0 bases from V and 6 bases from J; junction bases left unmatched: 7. Germline V CDR1 and CDR2: MNHEY, SVGAGI. The CDR3 totals 15 residues.

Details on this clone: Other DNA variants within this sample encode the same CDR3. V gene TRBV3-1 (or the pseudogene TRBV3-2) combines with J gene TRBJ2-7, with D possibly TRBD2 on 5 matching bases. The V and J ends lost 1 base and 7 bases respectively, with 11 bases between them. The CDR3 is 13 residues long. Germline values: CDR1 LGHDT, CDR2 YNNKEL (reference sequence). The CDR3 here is CASSQARAGEQYF. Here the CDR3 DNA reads TGTGCCAGCAGCCAAGCGAGGGCGGGTGAGCAGTACTTC.

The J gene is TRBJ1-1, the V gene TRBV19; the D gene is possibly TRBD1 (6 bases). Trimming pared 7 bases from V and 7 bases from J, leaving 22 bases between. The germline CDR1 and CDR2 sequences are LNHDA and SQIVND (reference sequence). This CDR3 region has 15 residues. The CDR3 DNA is TGTGCCAGTAACGAGTACGAGGGACATCGGTATGAAGCTTTCTTT. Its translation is CASNEYEGHRYEAFF.

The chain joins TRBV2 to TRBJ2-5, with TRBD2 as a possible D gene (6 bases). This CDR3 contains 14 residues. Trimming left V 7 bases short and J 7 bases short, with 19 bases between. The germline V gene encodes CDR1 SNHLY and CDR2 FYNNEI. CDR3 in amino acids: CASNGGTSKGTQYF. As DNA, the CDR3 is TGTGCCAGCAACGGAGGGACCTCAAAGGGGACCCAGTACTTC.